These 12 T cell receptor beta chains were sequenced from one sample in a study of blood T cell repertoires in COVID-19. The data were produced by immunoSEQ multiplex PCR, yet TCRdb's version contains in-frame clones alone and is incomplete. The top ten clones hold 5.1% of a sample with about 200,000 clones, 75% to 90% of them seen once. Material for sequencing was peripheral blood. The source of these receptors is a human donor in a cohort sampled during active COVID-19.

The chain carries TRBV6-5 and TRBJ2-7, with D hard to call. V was shortened by 4 bases and J by 0 bases, with 10 bases between the two germline ends. The germline V gene has CDR1 MNHEY and CDR2 SVGAGI. The CDR3 runs 14 residues. CDR3 nucleotides: TGTGCCAGCAGTTCCTTACACCTCTCCTACGAGCAGTACTTC. Translation gives CASSSLHLSYEQYF.

The chain carries TRBV10-3 and TRBJ2-7; 7 bases map to TRBD1. V lost 6 bases to trimming and J lost 2 bases; unmatched junction nucleotides: 1. Germline V gives CDR1 ENHRY, CDR2 SYGVKD. The CDR3 sequence is 12 residues long. CDR3 nucleotide sequence: TGTGCCATCAGCGACAGGGCCTACGAGCAGTACTTC. Translating it yields CAISDRAYEQYF.

Worth noting for this clone: The same CDR3 also results from other DNA sequences found in this sample. This rearrangement joins TRBV18 to TRBJ2-7, with a tentative D call TRBD2 (5 bases). The germline gives CDR1 KGHSH, CDR2 LQKENI. The ends were cut back, 2 bases at V and 0 bases at J, with 5 bases in the middle. This CDR3 region has 13 residues. The CDR3 sequence is CASSPTSSYEQYF. The CDR3 DNA is TGTGCCAGCTCACCAACTAGCTCCTACGAGCAGTACTTC.

The chain links TRBV28 to TRBJ2-6, with 7 bases matching TRBD2. Germline V lookup: CDR1 MDHEN, CDR2 SYDVKM. The ends lost 5 bases at V and 4 bases at J; junction bases unmatched: 5. CDR3 size: 15 residues. CDR3 coding DNA: TGTGCCAGCAGTCCCGGGGGGTCCGGGGCCAACGTCCTGACTTTC. It translates to CASSPGGSGANVLTF.

The chain is built from TRBV15 and TRBJ2-3; 10 nucleotides align to TRBD2. This CDR3 has 16 residues. Losses at the gene ends were 5 bases for V and 0 bases for J; bases not matched to a gene: 5. The V gene's germline CDR1 is LNHNV and CDR2 YYDKDF (reference sequence). The CDR3 here is CATSDGLAVSTDTQYF. In DNA, the CDR3 is TGTGCCACCAGCGACGGACTAGCGGTTAGCACAGATACGCAGTATTTT.

The CDR3 DNA reads as TGTGCCATCAGTGAGTCCCTCAGCAGGGATATTGCAACTAATGAAAAACTGTTTTTT. Its translation: CAISESLSRDIATNEKLFF. The genes are TRBV10-3 and TRBJ1-4; D may be TRBD1 (5 bases). Germline V gene lookup returns CDR1 ENHRY and CDR2 SYGVKD. CDR3 length: 19 amino acids. V dropped 0 bases and J dropped 0 bases, with 17 bases sitting between them.

The V gene is TRBV19, the J gene TRBJ2-5; D gene ambiguous. CDR3 length: 12 residues. Germline lookup yields CDR1 LNHDA and CDR2 SQIVND (reference sequence). With 11 bases removed from V and 1 base from J, the gap between germline ends came to 11 bases. CDR3 coding DNA: TGTGCCCCGACCGACTTCCAAGAGACCCAGTACTTC. Its translation is CAPTDFQETQYF.

J is TRBJ2-1 and V is TRBV4-3, with TRBD2 matching over 10 bases. The J segment lost 4 bases and the V segment lost 0 bases, leaving 12 bases of the junction unmatched. The germline CDR1 and CDR2 sequences are LGHNA and YSLEER. The CDR3 loop spans 19 amino acids. The CDR3 DNA reads TGCGCCAGCAGCCAAGATCTTTCCGCCCTAGCGGGAGTTTACAATGAGCAGTTCTTC. Its translation: CASSQDLSALAGVYNEQFF.

The V gene is TRBV3-1 (or the pseudogene TRBV3-2), the J gene TRBJ2-1, with D maybe TRBD2 (6 bases). The CDR3 loop spans 15 amino acids. The germline V and J ends were trimmed by 5 bases and 3 bases, with 14 bases remaining between them. The germline CDR1 and CDR2 sequences are LGHDT and YNNKEL (reference sequence). CDR3 coding DNA: TGTGCCAGCAGCGGCGGCGGGAACCTCTACAATGAGCAGTTCTTC. As protein: CASSGGGNLYNEQFF.

This chain connects TRBV21-1 to TRBJ1-2. TRBV21-1 is a documented pseudogene. This CDR3 comprises 15 residues. In DNA, the CDR3 is TGTGCCAGCAGCTCGAAGCGTCGGTCCTCTTATGGCTACACCTTC. This encodes CASSSKRRSSYGYTF.

This chain uses TRBV3-1 (or the pseudogene TRBV3-2) with TRBJ2-7; 7 positions agree with TRBD2. CDR3 length: 16 residues. Trimming at V came to 3 bases and at J to 1 base, leaving 9 bases not matched to a gene. CDR1 LGHDT and CDR2 YNNKEL come from the germline V gene (reference sequence). The chain's CDR3 is CASSHSWGGLSYEQYF. In nucleotides, the CDR3 is TGTGCCAGCAGCCATTCCTGGGGGGGGTTATCCTACGAGCAGTACTTC.

The chain links TRBV11-2 to TRBJ2-7; TRBD2 aligns across 7 bases. The junction had 8 bases not matched to a gene; V was cut back by 5 bases and J by 4 bases. The germline gives CDR1 SGHAT, CDR2 FQNNGV. The CDR3 runs 14 residues. The CDR3 DNA reads TGTGCCAGCAGCCCCCTGACTAGCATTTACGAGCAGTACTTC. Its protein is CASSPLTSIYEQYF.